The clone carrying this T cell receptor beta chain showed up just once. CDR1 LNHDA and CDR2 SQIVND come from the germline V gene (reference sequence). CDR3 size: 17 residues. V lost 6 bases and J 0 bases, leaving 20 bases between the germline ends. The entry originates in a study of blood T cell repertoires in COVID-19. Study background: The study drew acute and convalescent COVID-19 samples from the United States, Italy and Spain. The cDNA or gDNA used as material had been derived from T cells, B-cell-depleted T cells, or PBMCs.

This table comes from immunoSEQ multiplex PCR, and its TCRdb copy is limited to in-frame clones, with some not included. The sample shows 100,000 to 150,000 clones, roughly 90% of them seen only once. The clonotype originates from a man between 65 and 80 years old who had recovered from COVID-19. The J gene is TRBJ1-1, the V gene TRBV19; D is perhaps TRBD1 (6 bases). The sequencing sample was made of peripheral blood. The CDR3 nucleotides read TGTGCCAGTAGCCCGCGGGGGCGGATTTCCATGAACACTGAAGCTTTCTTT. It specifies CASSPRGRISMNTEAFF.